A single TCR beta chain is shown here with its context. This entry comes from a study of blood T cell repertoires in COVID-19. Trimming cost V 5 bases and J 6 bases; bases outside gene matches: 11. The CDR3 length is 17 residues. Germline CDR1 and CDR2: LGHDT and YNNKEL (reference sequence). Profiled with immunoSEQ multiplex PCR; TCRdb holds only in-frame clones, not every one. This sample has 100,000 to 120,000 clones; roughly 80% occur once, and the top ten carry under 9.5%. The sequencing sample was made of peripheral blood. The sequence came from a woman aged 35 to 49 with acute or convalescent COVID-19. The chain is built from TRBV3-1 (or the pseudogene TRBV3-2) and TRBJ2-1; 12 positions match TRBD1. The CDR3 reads CASSVYSGTGGRNEQFF. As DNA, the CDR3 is TGTGCCAGCAGCGTTTATTCCGGGACAGGGGGCCGCAATGAGCAGTTCTTC.